This is a list of T cell receptor beta chains from one sample in a study of T cell responses to AZD1222 COVID-19 vaccine. TCRdb's table, derived via immunoSEQ multiplex PCR, lists solely in-frame clones and lacks some. The data show more than 110,000 clones, with around 89% seen just once and 4.7% held by the top ten. Here the sequenced sample was peripheral blood, taken on day 0 of AZD1222 vaccination. All receptors come from an adult in good health. CDR3s leave out the opening cysteine and the closing phenylalanine or tryptophan.

V: TRBV5-1; J: TRBJ2-2; length: 12; CDR3: ASSAGWNTGELF
V: TRBV6-1; J: TRBJ1-5; length: 12; CDR3: ASSEGQATQPQH
V: TRBV14; J: TRBJ1-1; length: 14; CDR3: ASSQDLGQINTEAF
V: TRBV18; J: TRBJ1-1; length: 11; CDR3: ASSPQGSTEAF
V: TRBV12-3/TRBV12-4; J: TRBJ1-4; length: 11; CDR3: ASTGGVREKLF
V: TRBV9; J: TRBJ1-1; length: 14; CDR3: ASSVAEGLMNTEAF
V: TRBV19; J: TRBJ2-2; length: 15; CDR3: ASSPLIAGGNTGELF
V: TRBV5-4; J: TRBJ1-3; length: 14; CDR3: ASSLPGTGSGNTIY
V: TRBV7-3; J: TRBJ2-3; length: 13; CDR3: ASSLTLAKTDTQY
V: TRBV7-2; J: TRBJ1-5; length: 13; CDR3: ASSQGQGRNQPQH
V: TRBV5-4; J: TRBJ1-1; length: 14; CDR3: ASSTNTDREDTEAF
V: TRBV11-2; J: TRBJ1-1; length: 14; CDR3: ASSLRGAEGDTEAF
V: TRBV5-1; J: TRBJ2-7; length: 12; CDR3: ASSWAGVSYEQY
V: TRBV13; J: TRBJ2-1; length: 15; CDR3: ASSSGLAVNSYNEQF
V: TRBV28; J: TRBJ2-6; length: 13; CDR3: ASSSLTTGANVLT
V: TRBV5-1; J: TRBJ2-1; length: 15; CDR3: ASSGAWGTGLQGEQF
V: TRBV7-9; J: TRBJ1-4; length: 11; CDR3: ASSLNGNEKLF
V: TRBV29-1; J: TRBJ1-2; length: 12; CDR3: SVAPESSNYGYT
V: TRBV27; J: TRBJ2-7; length: 13; CDR3: ASSFKGQPTYEQY
V: TRBV6-5; J: TRBJ2-1; length: 13; CDR3: ASSQLGAVRDEQF
V: TRBV9; J: TRBJ1-3; length: 9; CDR3: ASRGGNTIY
V: TRBV5-1; J: TRBJ2-1; length: 14; CDR3: ASSLPGRVMLYEQF
V: TRBV27; J: TRBJ1-1; length: 13; CDR3: ASSSLADLDTEAF
V: TRBV9; J: TRBJ2-7; length: 12; CDR3: ASSEGDRWTEQY
V: TRBV15; J: TRBJ2-1; length: 15; CDR3: ATSRDIGTRGTNEQF
V: TRBV18; J: TRBJ1-4; length: 13; CDR3: ASSPSQGDNEKLF
V: TRBV5-1; J: TRBJ1-4; length: 12; CDR3: ASSLRTANEKLF
V: TRBV7-2; J: TRBJ2-3; length: 11; CDR3: ASSLGGPDTQY
V: TRBV4-2; J: TRBJ1-3; length: 13; CDR3: ASSPPGTPGNTIY
V: TRBV11-2; J: TRBJ1-4; length: 13; CDR3: ASKGQFSTNEKLF
V: TRBV4-1; J: TRBJ2-3; length: 13; CDR3: ASSQDGPGTDTQY
V: TRBV30; J: TRBJ1-6; length: 11; CDR3: AWSRQGGSPLH
V: TRBV4-1; J: TRBJ2-7; length: 14; CDR3: ASSQGQNLGPGEQY
V: TRBV2; J: TRBJ1-5; length: 12; CDR3: ASSAKYSNQPQH
V: TRBV19; J: TRBJ2-7; length: 11; CDR3: ASSIPPFSEQY
V: TRBV11-2; J: TRBJ1-6; length: 14; CDR3: ASSRQQGTSNSPLH
V: TRBV19; J: TRBJ2-7; length: 12; CDR3: ASSIGGNSYEQY
V: TRBV4-1; J: TRBJ2-3; length: 16; CDR3: ASSQSPQLEGADRTQY
V: TRBV4-2; J: TRBJ2-1; length: 15; CDR3: ASSPFTSGGQYNEQF
V: TRBV2; J: TRBJ1-6; length: 13; CDR3: ASSYRQGEISPLH
V: TRBV6-5; J: TRBJ1-1; length: 11; CDR3: ASSYLSRGEAF
V: TRBV30; J: TRBJ2-3; length: 14; CDR3: AWSAWLAGEADTQY
V: TRBV6-4; J: TRBJ2-1; length: 13; CDR3: TSSDRAGETNEQF
V: TRBV11-1; J: TRBJ2-7; length: 13; CDR3: ASSLEIAGSVEQY
V: TRBV30; J: TRBJ1-6; length: 11; CDR3: AWSVRENSPLH
V: TRBV3-1/TRBV3-2; J: TRBJ1-2; length: 12; CDR3: ASSPWGGAYGYT
V: TRBV19; J: TRBJ1-4; length: 13; CDR3: ASSAQQGRNEKLF
V: TRBV18; J: TRBJ2-5; length: 11; CDR3: ASSRTDQETQY
V: TRBV28; J: TRBJ2-7; length: 13; CDR3: ASSLPGTQNYEQY
V: TRBV6-5; J: TRBJ1-2; length: 13; CDR3: ASSYQVRGTYGYT
V: TRBV27; J: TRBJ2-7; length: 14; CDR3: ASSQGTGGRFYEQY
V: TRBV4-1; J: TRBJ2-7; length: 13; CDR3: ASSRRTGASYEQY
V: TRBV15; J: TRBJ2-7; length: 12; CDR3: ATSKLRGLYEQY
V: TRBV4-1; J: TRBJ1-1; length: 14; CDR3: ASSQDPGRVFTEAF
V: TRBV19; J: TRBJ2-7; length: 11; CDR3: ASSRGGFYEQY
V: TRBV18; J: TRBJ2-1; length: 13; CDR3: ASSLGQGRNNEQF
V: TRBV21-1; J: TRBJ2-7; length: 14; CDR3: ASGRLGTGYPYEQY
V: TRBV12-3/TRBV12-4; J: TRBJ1-5; length: 10; CDR3: ATLPGNQPQH
V: TRBV2; J: TRBJ1-2; length: 11; CDR3: ASSTPSLYGYT